This entry lists 26 T cell receptor beta chains sequenced from one sample in a study of shared T cell receptors in the human thymus. Here immunoSEQ multiplex PCR was the method, and the copy in TCRdb shows in-frame clones only, minus some. This sample carries about 660,000 clones, around 87% of them seen once, and the ten largest clones take about 0.0094%. The data were also submitted as part of a second study, on human thymus T cells.

Sequenced sample: thymocytes. The receptors shown here come from a boy under two years old with a congenital heart defect.

The V gene is TRBV28, the J gene TRBJ1-1; TRBD1 might be the D (5 bases). Trimming shortened V by 5 bases and J by 7 bases, and 8 bases separated the two germline ends. The CDR3 sequence is 11 residues long. The germline V gene encodes CDR1 MDHEN and CDR2 SYDVKM. As DNA, the CDR3 is TGTGCCAGCAGTATGACAGTTGAAGCTTTCTTT. Residues: CASSMTVEAFF.

The chain employs TRBV28 and TRBJ1-5; D may be TRBD1 (5 bases). The CDR3 covers 12 residues. V was trimmed by 7 bases and J by 6 bases, leaving 10 bases between them. CDR1 is MDHEN and CDR2 is SYDVKM in the germline V gene. The CDR3, as DNA: TGTGCCAGCAAGGGGATCCCTCAGCCCCAGCATTTT. Protein sequence: CASKGIPQPQHF.

The rearrangement joins TRBV7-9 to TRBJ2-1; 7 nucleotides align to TRBD2. V lost 3 bases, J lost 0 bases, and 11 bases stayed unmatched. Germline CDR1 reads SEHNR; CDR2 reads FQNEAQ (reference sequence). The CDR3 is 18 amino acids. The CDR3 nucleotides read TGTGCCAGCAGCTTGAGAATGGGACTAATGAGCTCCTACAATGAGCAGTTCTTC. It specifies CASSLRMGLMSSYNEQFF.

This clone was observed a handful of times. The chain couples TRBV28 to TRBJ1-5; no firm D call. This CDR3 comprises 15 residues. Germline-derived CDR1 and CDR2 are MDHEN and SYDVKM. The V and J ends lost 3 bases and 3 bases respectively, with 12 bases between them. The DNA for the CDR3 is TGTGCCAGCAGTTTGCGGAGGAGCCTCAATCAGCCCCAGCATTTT. Amino acids: CASSLRRSLNQPQHF.

This rearrangement joins TRBV21-1 to TRBJ1-5; TRBD1 is the table's D call, not checked against the DNA. TRBV21-1 is recorded as a pseudogene. The CDR3 has 16 amino acids. The CDR3 reads CASSKDRDRGNQPQHF. CDR3 coding DNA: TGTGCCAGCAGCAAGGACAGGGACCGGGGGAATCAGCCCCAGCATTTT.

This clone was detected a few times. As DNA, the CDR3 is TGTGCCAGCAGTTACAACGACAGGCGCTCTGGAAACACCATATATTTT. This codes for CASSYNDRRSGNTIYF. The rearrangement uses TRBV6-5 and TRBJ1-3; weak D call: TRBD1 (6 bases). Per germline, CDR1 MNHEY and CDR2 SVGAGI. The CDR3 loop spans 16 amino acids. V lost 2 bases and J 0 bases, leaving 11 bases between the germline ends.

The gene calls are TRBV19 and TRBJ2-7; 10 bases agree with TRBD1. V lost 5 bases to trimming and J lost 3 bases; unmatched junction nucleotides: 10. The CDR3 has 16 amino acids. Germline values: CDR1 LNHDA, CDR2 SQIVND (reference sequence). CDR3 protein: CASSLKDRGKLYEQYF. The CDR3 nucleotides read TGTGCCAGTAGTCTTAAGGACAGGGGGAAACTCTACGAGCAGTACTTC.

The genes are TRBV15 and TRBJ2-5; 7 nucleotides agree with TRBD1. V gave up 5 bases and J gave up 5 bases; unmatched junction bases: 5. The CDR3 contains 13 residues. CDR1 and CDR2 (germline): LNHNV, YYDKDF (reference sequence). The CDR3 sequence is CATSGRRGETQYF. CDR3 DNA: TGTGCCACCAGCGGACGCAGGGGGGAGACCCAGTACTTC.

The rearrangement uses TRBV11-3 and TRBJ2-1, with 8 bases that match TRBD2. Losses at the gene ends were 5 bases for V and 7 bases for J; bases not matched to a gene: 13. The length of the CDR3 is 16 residues. CDR1 is SGHNT and CDR2 is YENEEA in the germline V gene. As DNA, the CDR3 is TGTGCCAGCAGCCTAGGGTGGCGGGGGGCTATAAATGAGCAGTTCTTC. It codes for CASSLGWRGAINEQFF.

The rearrangement links TRBV7-9 to TRBJ2-7; perhaps TRBD1 as D (6 bases). Trimming cost V 0 bases and J 4 bases, with 19 bases left between them. CDR1 is SEHNR, CDR2 FQNEAQ, per germline (reference sequence). CDR3 length equals 17 residues. Written as DNA, the CDR3 is TGTGCCAGCAGCTTAGCGGTGGGTAGGGGGACCACGTACGAGCAGTACTTC. Residues: CASSLAVGRGTTYEQYF.

The rearrangement uses TRBV28 and TRBJ1-6; D unresolved. Germline loops: CDR1 MDHEN, CDR2 SYDVKM. V lost 6 bases and J 0 bases, leaving 12 bases between the germline ends. CDR3 length: 16 amino acids. CDR3 amino acids: CASRKTGSSYNSPLHF. The CDR3 coding sequence is TGTGCCAGCAGGAAGACTGGGAGCTCCTATAATTCACCCCTCCACTTT.

This chain links TRBV28 with TRBJ1-1; 8 nucleotides line up with TRBD1. With 2 bases clipped from V and 5 bases from J, the junction kept 4 bases outside the gene matches. CDR3 size: 14 residues. Germline CDR1 reads MDHEN; CDR2 reads SYDVKM. The CDR3 sequence: CASSLDRGVTEAFF. Here the CDR3 DNA reads TGTGCCAGCAGTTTAGACAGGGGAGTAACTGAAGCTTTCTTT.

DNA for the CDR3: TGCGCCAGCAACAGGGGAACGGATTACGAGCAGTACTTC. Encoded protein: CASNRGTDYEQYF. The chain joins TRBV5-1 to TRBJ2-7; 7 nucleotides match TRBD1. Germline assignment: CDR1 SGHRS and CDR2 YFSETQ. Losses at the gene ends were 6 bases for V and 4 bases for J; bases not matched to a gene: 7. This CDR3 has 13 residues.

The chain has TRBV7-6 and TRBJ2-1; D may be TRBD2 (6 bases). Germline V gene sequence: CDR1 SGHVS, CDR2 FNYEAQ. V lost 5 bases, J lost 5 bases, and 7 bases lay in between. The CDR3 runs to 12 residues. The CDR3 sequence: CASSPGDNEQFF. In DNA, the CDR3 is TGTGCCAGCAGCCCGGGGGACAATGAGCAGTTCTTC.

This clone appeared a single time. The chain couples TRBV30 to TRBJ2-4; tentatively, D is TRBD2 (6 bases). This CDR3 has 15 amino acids. CDR1 is GTSNPN, CDR2 SVGIG, per germline (reference sequence). Trimming cost V 2 bases and J 0 bases, with 11 bases left between them. CDR3 amino acids: CAWSPGGAAKNIQYF. DNA for the CDR3: TGTGCCTGGAGTCCTGGCGGGGCAGCCAAAAACATTCAGTACTTC.

The rearrangement uses TRBV6-5 and TRBJ1-1, with a possible D match to TRBD1 (5 bases). CDR1 is MNHEY and CDR2 is SVGAGI in the germline V gene. Trimming removed 6 bases at V and 2 bases at J, with 16 bases between. The CDR3 runs 15 residues. The CDR3 is CASSTGRGSNTEAFF. The CDR3, as DNA: TGTGCCAGCAGCACCGGTCGGGGGTCTAACACTGAAGCTTTCTTT.

The chain employs TRBV30 and TRBJ2-1; D is perhaps TRBD2 (5 bases). Germline CDR1 is GTSNPN and CDR2 is SVGIG (reference sequence). V was shortened by 7 bases and J by 6 bases, with 16 bases between the two germline ends. The length of the CDR3 is 13 residues. The DNA for the CDR3 is TGTGCCTTGGACCTCCGGAGCGGCAATGAGCAGTTCTTC. Translation: CALDLRSGNEQFF.

CDR3 bases: TGTGCCAGCAGCTTGTCCCCGGGACATTGGACGCATACGCAGTATTTT. Its protein product is CASSLSPGHWTHTQYF. The rearrangement joins TRBV11-1 to TRBJ2-3, with D possibly being TRBD1 (6 bases). Trimming took off 3 bases at V and 7 bases at J, with 20 bases between the two ends. The CDR3 is 16 amino acids. Germline loops: CDR1 SGHAT, CDR2 FQDESV (reference sequence).

The V gene is TRBV15, the J gene TRBJ1-5, with a weak D call TRBD1 (5 bases). The germline gives CDR1 LNHNV, CDR2 YYDKDF (reference sequence). Trimming pared 0 bases from V and 6 bases from J, leaving 9 bases between. This CDR3 comprises 14 residues. CDR3: CATSRDRVGQPQHF. The CDR3 region has the DNA TGTGCCACCAGCAGAGACAGGGTGGGTCAGCCCCAGCATTTT.

V gene TRBV2 combines with J gene TRBJ2-1; 7 nucleotides align to TRBD1. The germline gives CDR1 SNHLY, CDR2 FYNNEI. The CDR3 runs to 13 residues. Trimming took 4 bases from V and 3 from J; bases not matched to a gene: 0. The CDR3 sequence is CASSGTGYNEQFF. In nucleotides, the CDR3 is TGTGCCAGCAGTGGGACAGGCTACAATGAGCAGTTCTTC.

The V call is TRBV6-5, the J call TRBJ2-7; D remains ambiguous. Trimming took off 7 bases at V and 0 bases at J, with 4 bases between the two ends. The CDR3 has 11 amino acids. Germline V gives CDR1 MNHEY, CDR2 SVGAGI. The CDR3 DNA follows: TGTGCCAGCAATAACTCCTACGAGCAGTACTTC. This sequence encodes CASNNSYEQYF.

The chain employs TRBV2 and TRBJ1-1, with a possible D match to TRBD1 (6 bases). The V end lost 6 bases, the J end lost 1 base, and 9 bases lay between the germline ends. Germline lookup yields CDR1 SNHLY and CDR2 FYNNEI. This CDR3 has 13 residues. The CDR3 DNA reads TGTGCCAGCAGCAGGGGACGGAACACTGAAGCTTTCTTT. This encodes CASSRGRNTEAFF.

V usage is TRBV25-1 and J usage is TRBJ1-5; no clear D gene. Germline V gene lookup returns CDR1 MGHDK and CDR2 SYGVNS. The CDR3 is 13 amino acids. Trimming cost V 4 bases and J 7 bases, with 11 bases left between them. For the CDR3, the DNA is TGTGCCAGCAGTGGGGGAGTTACGCAGCCCCAGCATTTT. This sequence encodes CASSGGVTQPQHF.

J is TRBJ1-6 and V is TRBV14; TRBD1 is a possible D gene (5 bases). This CDR3 comprises 15 residues. Germline V gives CDR1 SGHDN, CDR2 FVKESK. The V gene lost 1 base and the J gene lost 9 bases, with 13 bases spanning the gap. CDR3 bases: TGTGCCAGCAGCCAAGGGCAGGGTATAGGTTCACCCCTCCACTTT. As protein: CASSQGQGIGSPLHF.

The chain uses TRBV2 and TRBJ2-1, with D tentatively TRBD2 (6 bases). This CDR3 has 15 residues. V gave up 3 bases and J gave up 8 bases, with 17 bases separating them. Germline V gives CDR1 SNHLY, CDR2 FYNNEI. CDR3 sequence: CASSEEEGEFDEQFF. In DNA form, the CDR3 reads TGTGCCAGCAGTGAGGAGGAGGGAGAATTCGATGAGCAGTTCTTC.

This chain links TRBV27 with TRBJ2-1; a possible D gene is TRBD1 (5 bases). Looked up from germline, CDR1 is MNHEY and CDR2 is SMNVEV (reference sequence). V lost 8 bases and J lost 0, with 11 bases in between. The CDR3 is 14 residues long. The DNA for the CDR3 is TGTGCCAGCGGCCTCAGGGACTCCTACAATGAGCAGTTCTTC. Encoded protein: CASGLRDSYNEQFF.